The T cell receptor (beta chain) under discussion was sequenced for a study of cytomegalovirus exposure and HLA in healthy donors. As for the study in general: A preliminary data release comprised roughly 85 million unique TCRs obtained from HLA-typed donors.

PCR involved 60 Vbeta and 13 Jbeta primers. Only in-frame clones appear in the TCRdb table, and some are missing; sequencing was by immunoSEQ multiplex PCR. Of 90,000 to 130,000 clones in the sample, over 65% were seen once. The clonotype was recovered from a woman aged 25 to 39 in good health and CMV-seronegative. Sequencing was done on a sample of PBMCs.

CDR3 sequence reads: CASSGQQIQETQYF. The CDR3 coding sequence is TGTGCCAGCAGTGGACAGCAGATTCAAGAGACCCAGTACTTC. The chain uses TRBV2 and TRBJ2-5; D might be TRBD1 (5 bases). The CDR3 runs 14 residues. The ends were cut back, 4 bases at V and 2 bases at J, with 11 bases in the middle. CDR1 SNHLY and CDR2 FYNNEI come from the germline V gene.